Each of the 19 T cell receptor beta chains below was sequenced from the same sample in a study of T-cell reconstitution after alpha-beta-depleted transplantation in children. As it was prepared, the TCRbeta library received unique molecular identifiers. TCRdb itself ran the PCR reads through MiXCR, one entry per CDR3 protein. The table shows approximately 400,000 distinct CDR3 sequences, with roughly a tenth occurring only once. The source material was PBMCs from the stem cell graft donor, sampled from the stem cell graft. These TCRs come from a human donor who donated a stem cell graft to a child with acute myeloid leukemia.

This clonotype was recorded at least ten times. The CDR3 DNA reads as TGCAGTGCTGGGACTACCAACTACGAGCAGTACTTC. Translating gives CSAGTTNYEQYF. The chain employs TRBV20-1 and TRBJ2-7, with 7 bases fitting TRBD2. The V gene's germline CDR1 is DFQATT and CDR2 SNEGSKA (reference sequence). This CDR3 has 12 residues. The J segment lost 3 bases and the V segment lost 5 bases, leaving 4 bases of the junction unmatched.

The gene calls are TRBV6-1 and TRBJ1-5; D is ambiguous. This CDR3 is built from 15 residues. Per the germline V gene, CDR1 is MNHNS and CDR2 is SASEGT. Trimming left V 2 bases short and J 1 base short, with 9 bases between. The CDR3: CASSEMGMSNQPQHF. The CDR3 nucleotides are TGTGCCAGCAGTGAAATGGGCATGAGCAATCAGCCCCAGCATTTT.

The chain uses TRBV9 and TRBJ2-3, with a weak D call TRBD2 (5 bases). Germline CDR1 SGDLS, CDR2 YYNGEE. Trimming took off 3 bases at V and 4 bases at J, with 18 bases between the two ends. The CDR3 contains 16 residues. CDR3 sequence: CASSDKGGPPADTQYF. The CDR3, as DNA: TGTGCCAGCAGCGATAAAGGAGGTCCCCCCGCAGATACGCAGTATTTT.

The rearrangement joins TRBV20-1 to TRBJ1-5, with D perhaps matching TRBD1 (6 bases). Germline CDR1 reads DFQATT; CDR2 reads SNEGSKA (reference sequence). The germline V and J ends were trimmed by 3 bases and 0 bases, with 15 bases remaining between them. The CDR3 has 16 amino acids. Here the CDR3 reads CSARPLRDISNQPQHF. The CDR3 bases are TGCAGTGCTAGGCCCCTCCGGGACATTAGCAATCAGCCCCAGCATTTT.

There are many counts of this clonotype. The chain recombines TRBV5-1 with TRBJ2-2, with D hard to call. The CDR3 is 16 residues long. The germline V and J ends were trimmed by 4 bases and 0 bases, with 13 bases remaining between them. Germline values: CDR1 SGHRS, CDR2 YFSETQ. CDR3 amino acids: CASSPGLPANTGELFF. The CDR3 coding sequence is TGCGCCAGCAGCCCTGGCCTCCCTGCGAACACCGGGGAGCTGTTTTTT.

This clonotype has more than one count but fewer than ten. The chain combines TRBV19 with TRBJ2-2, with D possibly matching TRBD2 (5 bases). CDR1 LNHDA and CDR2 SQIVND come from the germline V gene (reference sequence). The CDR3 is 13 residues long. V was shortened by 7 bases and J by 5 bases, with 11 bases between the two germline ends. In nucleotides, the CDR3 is TGTGCCAGTAATGAGGGATGGACCGGGGAGCTGTTTTTT. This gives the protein CASNEGWTGELFF.

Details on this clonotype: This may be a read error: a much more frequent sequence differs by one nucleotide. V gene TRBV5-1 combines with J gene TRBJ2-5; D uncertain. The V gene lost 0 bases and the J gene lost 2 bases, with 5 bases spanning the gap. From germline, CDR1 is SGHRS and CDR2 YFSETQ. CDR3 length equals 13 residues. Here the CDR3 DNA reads TGCGCCAGCAGCTTGGCCAAGCAAGAGACCCAGTACTTC. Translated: CASSLAKQETQYF. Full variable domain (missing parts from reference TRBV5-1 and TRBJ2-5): KAGVTQTPRYLIKTRGQQVTLSCSPISGHRSVSWYQQTPGQGLQFLFEYFSETQRNKGNFPGRFSGRQFSNSRSEMNVSTLELGDSALYLCASSLAKQETQYFGPGTRLLVL.

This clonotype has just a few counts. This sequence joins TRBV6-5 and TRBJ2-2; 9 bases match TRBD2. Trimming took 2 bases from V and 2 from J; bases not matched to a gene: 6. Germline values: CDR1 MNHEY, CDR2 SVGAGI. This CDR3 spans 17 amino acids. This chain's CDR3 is CASSYTVAGVNTGELFF. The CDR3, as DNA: TGTGCCAGCAGTTACACCGTAGCGGGAGTCAACACCGGGGAGCTGTTTTTT.

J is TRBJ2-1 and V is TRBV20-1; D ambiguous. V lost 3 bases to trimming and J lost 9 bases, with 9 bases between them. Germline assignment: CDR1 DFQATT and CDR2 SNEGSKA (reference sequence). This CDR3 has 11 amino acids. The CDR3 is CSASLTIEQFF. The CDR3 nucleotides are TGCAGTGCTAGTCTTACTATTGAGCAGTTCTTC.

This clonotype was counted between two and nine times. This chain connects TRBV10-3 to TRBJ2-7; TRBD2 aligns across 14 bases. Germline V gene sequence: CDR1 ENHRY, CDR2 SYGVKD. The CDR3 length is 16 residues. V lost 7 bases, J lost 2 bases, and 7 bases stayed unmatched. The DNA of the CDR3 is TGTGCCATCAATGACCAGACTAGCGGGAGGGCCTACGAGCAGTACTTC. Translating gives CAINDQTSGRAYEQYF.

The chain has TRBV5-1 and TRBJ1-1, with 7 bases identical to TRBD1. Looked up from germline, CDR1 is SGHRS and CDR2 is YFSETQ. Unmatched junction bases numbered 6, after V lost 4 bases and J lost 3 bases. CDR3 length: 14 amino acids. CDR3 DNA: TGCGCCAGCAGCCTGACAGGGTACGACACTGAAGCTTTCTTT. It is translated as CASSLTGYDTEAFF.

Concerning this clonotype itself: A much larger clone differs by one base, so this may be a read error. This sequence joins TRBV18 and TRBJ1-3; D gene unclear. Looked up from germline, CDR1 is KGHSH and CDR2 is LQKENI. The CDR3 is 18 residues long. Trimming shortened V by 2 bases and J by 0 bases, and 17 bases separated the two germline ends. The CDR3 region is CASSPIIETIVSGNTIYF. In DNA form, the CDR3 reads TGTGCCAGCTCACCAATCATCGAGACGATTGTCTCTGGAAACACCATATATTTT. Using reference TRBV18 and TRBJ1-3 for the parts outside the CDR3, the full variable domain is NAGVMQNPRHLVRRRGQEARLRCSPMKGHSHVYWYRQLPEEGLKFMVYLQKENIIDESGMPKERFSAEFPKEGPSILRIQQVVRGDSAAYFCASSPIIETIVSGNTIYFGEGSWLTVV.

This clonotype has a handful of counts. The CDR3 nucleotides read TGCGCCAGCAGCGGAGGGACAGATTGGGGGAACACTGAAGCTTTCTTT. Residues: CASSGGTDWGNTEAFF. This chain joins TRBV5-1 and TRBJ1-1; 7 bases are shared with TRBD1. This CDR3 is built from 16 residues. The V gene's germline CDR1 is SGHRS and CDR2 YFSETQ. The V and J ends lost 4 bases and 1 base, in that order; junction bases with no gene match: 10.

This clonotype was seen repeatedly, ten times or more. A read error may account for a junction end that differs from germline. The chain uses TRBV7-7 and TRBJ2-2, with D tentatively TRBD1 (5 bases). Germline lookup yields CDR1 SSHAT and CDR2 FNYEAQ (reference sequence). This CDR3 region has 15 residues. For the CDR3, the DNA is TGTGCTAGCAGCCCCGGTCAGGGCTACACCGGGGAGCTGTTTTTT. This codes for CASSPGQGYTGELFF.

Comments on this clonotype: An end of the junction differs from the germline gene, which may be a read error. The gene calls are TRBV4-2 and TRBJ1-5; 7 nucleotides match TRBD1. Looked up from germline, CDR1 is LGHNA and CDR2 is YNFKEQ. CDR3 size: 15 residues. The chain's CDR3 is CASSRGQLGNPPQHF. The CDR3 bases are TGTGCCAGCAGCCGGGGACAGTTGGGGAATCCGCCCCAGCATTTT.

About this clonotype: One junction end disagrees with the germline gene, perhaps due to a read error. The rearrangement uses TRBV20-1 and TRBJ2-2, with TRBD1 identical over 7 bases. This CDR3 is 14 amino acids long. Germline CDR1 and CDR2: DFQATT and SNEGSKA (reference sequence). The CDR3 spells CSARGGSNTGELFF. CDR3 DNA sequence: TGCAGTGCGAGAGGGGGCTCGAACACCGGGGAGCTGTTTTTT.

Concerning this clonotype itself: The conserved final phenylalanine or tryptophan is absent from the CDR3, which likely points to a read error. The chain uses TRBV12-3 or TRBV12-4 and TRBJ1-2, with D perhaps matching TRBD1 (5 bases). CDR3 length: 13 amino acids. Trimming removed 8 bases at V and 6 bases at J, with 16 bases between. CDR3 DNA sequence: TGTGCCAGCCGGAGGCAGGGTCAGGATGGCTACACCTAC. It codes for CASRRQGQDGYTY.

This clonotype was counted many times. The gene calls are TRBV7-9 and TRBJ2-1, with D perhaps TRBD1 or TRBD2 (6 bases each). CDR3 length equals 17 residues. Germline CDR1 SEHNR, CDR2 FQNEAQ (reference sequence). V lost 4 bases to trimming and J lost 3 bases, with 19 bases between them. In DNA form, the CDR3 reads TGTGCCAGCAGCTCGGGTACACGGGGGCTATACTACAATGAGCAGTTCTTC. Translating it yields CASSSGTRGLYYNEQFF.

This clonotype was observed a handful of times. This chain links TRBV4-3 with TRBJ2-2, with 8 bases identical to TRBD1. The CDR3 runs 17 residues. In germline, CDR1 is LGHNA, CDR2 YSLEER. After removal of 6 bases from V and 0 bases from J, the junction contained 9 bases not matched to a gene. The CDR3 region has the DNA TGCGCCAGCAGGATCGGGACAGGTGACGCGAACACCGGGGAGCTGTTTTTT. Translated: CASRIGTGDANTGELFF.